Following are 21 T cell receptor beta chains from one sample sequenced in a study of siplizumab effects on memory and regulatory T cells. The table came from immunoSEQ multiplex PCR; TCRdb's copy has only in-frame clones and leaves some out. The data hold about 100,000 clones, with 94% observed a single time. The sample consisted of non-Treg CD4+ T cells sorted from blood. These TCRs come from a human donor in good health.

This clone was recorded only once. This sequence joins TRBV6-6 and TRBJ1-6; D is possibly TRBD1 (5 bases). The CDR3 covers 14 residues. In germline, CDR1 is MNHNY, CDR2 SVGAGI (reference sequence). V lost 3 bases to trimming and J lost 7 bases, with 10 bases between them. The CDR3 region has the DNA TGTGCCAGCAGTTATTGGGGCGGCAATTCACCCCTCCACTTT. As protein: CASSYWGGNSPLHF.

CDR3 sequence reads: CAWSFQGRANEKLFF. As DNA, the CDR3 is TGTGCCTGGAGTTTTCAGGGGCGGGCTAATGAAAAACTGTTTTTT. This sequence joins TRBV30 and TRBJ1-4, with D maybe TRBD1 (6 bases). V lost 2 bases and J 3 bases, leaving 13 bases between the germline ends. The V gene's germline CDR1 is GTSNPN and CDR2 SVGIG (reference sequence). This CDR3 is built from 15 residues.

The chain links TRBV5-1 to TRBJ1-1; unclear D gene. This CDR3 has 13 residues. Trimming pared 7 bases from V and 1 base from J, leaving 11 bases between. Germline V gene data show CDR1 as SGHRS and CDR2 as YFSETQ. The CDR3 nucleotides read TGCGCCAGCCAGCGCGGCCAGAACACTGAAGCTTTCTTT. Its protein product is CASQRGQNTEAFF.

This chain links TRBV9 with TRBJ1-3, with a weak D call TRBD1 (5 bases). The CDR3 has 15 residues. Between the trimmed V and J ends, which lost 4 bases and 4 bases, there was a span of 15 bases. Per germline, CDR1 SGDLS and CDR2 YYNGEE. The DNA for the CDR3 is TGTGCCAGCAGCCCCGCCAGGGTCAACGGAAACACCATATATTTT. Translated: CASSPARVNGNTIYF.

The gene calls are TRBV10-3 and TRBJ1-4; 9 bases align to TRBD1. J lost 4 bases, V lost 6 bases, and 3 bases had no gene match. There are 14 residues in the CDR3. CDR1 and CDR2 from the germline V gene are ENHRY and SYGVKD. CDR3 sequence (DNA): TGTGCCATCAGCCGACAGGGGGTTAATGAAAAACTGTTTTTT. Protein: CAISRQGVNEKLFF.

V and J are TRBV19 and TRBJ2-4; maybe TRBD2 (6 bases). V was shortened by 4 bases and J by 3 bases, with 13 bases between the two germline ends. Germline V gives CDR1 LNHDA, CDR2 SQIVND (reference sequence). The CDR3 length is 15 residues. CDR3 sequence reads: CASSTNSGGKNIQYF. CDR3 in DNA: TGTGCCAGTAGTACCAATAGCGGAGGCAAAAACATTCAGTACTTC.

The rearrangement uses TRBV18 and TRBJ2-7, with a weak D call TRBD1 (5 bases). This CDR3 comprises 17 residues. CDR1 is KGHSH, CDR2 LQKENI, per germline. The V and J ends lost 4 bases and 6 bases respectively, with 25 bases between them. The CDR3 reads CASSLLAPAGSTGEQYF. CDR3 DNA sequence: TGTGCCAGCTCACTCTTGGCCCCCGCAGGGTCAACCGGCGAGCAGTACTTC.

This chain joins TRBV5-6 and TRBJ1-2; D ambiguous. This CDR3 comprises 12 residues. V lost 2 bases, J lost 4 bases, and 6 bases lay in between. In germline, CDR1 is SGHDT, CDR2 YYEEEE. The DNA of the CDR3 is TGTGCCAGCAGCTTCGAGCTCTATGGCTACACCTTC. Encoded protein: CASSFELYGYTF.

In nucleotides, the CDR3 is TGTGCCAGCAGCCTACGACAGGGATGGAATCAGCCCCAGCATTTT. It specifies CASSLRQGWNQPQHF. This chain joins TRBV27 and TRBJ1-5; TRBD1 aligns across 7 bases. Germline V lookup: CDR1 MNHEY, CDR2 SMNVEV (reference sequence). V shed 6 bases, J shed 4 bases, and the junction held 9 bases outside the gene matches. CDR3 length: 15 amino acids.

This sequence joins TRBV27 and TRBJ2-1, with 10 bases aligning to TRBD2. Trimming removed 6 bases from V and 4 bases from J; junction bases left unmatched: 6. This CDR3 contains 15 residues. Germline loops: CDR1 MNHEY, CDR2 SMNVEV (reference sequence). The CDR3 loop is CASSWGLALYNEQFF. CDR3 DNA sequence: TGTGCCAGCAGCTGGGGACTAGCGCTTTACAATGAGCAGTTCTTC.

This chain joins TRBV5-1 and TRBJ2-1; unclear D gene. Germline V gene data show CDR1 as SGHRS and CDR2 as YFSETQ. Trimming took off 4 bases at V and 6 bases at J, with 11 bases between the two ends. CDR3 length equals 13 residues. CDR3: CASSLGYPNEQFF. DNA for the CDR3: TGCGCCAGCAGCCTGGGGTACCCCAATGAGCAGTTCTTC. The full variable domain, completed using reference TRBV5-1 and TRBJ2-1, is KAGVTQTPRYLIKTRGQQVTLSCSPISGHRSVSWYQQTPGQGLQFLFEYFSETQRNKGNFPGRFSGRQFSNSRSEMNVSTLELGDSALYLCASSLGYPNEQFFGPGTRLTVL.

This chain connects TRBV6-6 to TRBJ2-4, with no clear D. Looked up from germline, CDR1 is MNHNY and CDR2 is SVGAGI (reference sequence). V gave up 7 bases and J gave up 0 bases, with 13 bases separating them. CDR3 length: 15 amino acids. The chain's CDR3 is CASIAEVLAKNIQYF. The CDR3 DNA reads TGTGCCAGCATAGCCGAGGTCCTAGCCAAAAACATTCAGTACTTC.

This chain connects TRBV15 to TRBJ2-7, with D unresolved. The CDR3 runs to 13 residues. Per the germline V gene, CDR1 is LNHNV and CDR2 is YYDKDF (reference sequence). Trimming took 3 bases from V and 0 from J, leaving 6 bases between them. The CDR3 spells CATSRTTSYEQYF. In DNA, the CDR3 is TGTGCCACCAGCAGGACAACCTCCTACGAGCAGTACTTC.

The chain joins TRBV5-1 to TRBJ2-5; 8 positions agree with TRBD2. CDR1 SGHRS and CDR2 YFSETQ come from the germline V gene. V lost 0 bases to trimming and J lost 5 bases; unmatched junction nucleotides: 6. The CDR3 has 15 residues. CDR3 loop: CASSLGSGGKETQYF. CDR3 DNA: TGCGCCAGCAGCTTGGGGTCGGGAGGGAAGGAGACCCAGTACTTC. The full variable domain, rest sourced from reference TRBV5-1 and TRBJ2-5, is KAGVTQTPRYLIKTRGQQVTLSCSPISGHRSVSWYQQTPGQGLQFLFEYFSETQRNKGNFPGRFSGRQFSNSRSEMNVSTLELGDSALYLCASSLGSGGKETQYFGPGTRLLVL.

The rearrangement uses TRBV5-1 and TRBJ2-2; 11 bases map to TRBD1. The CDR3 runs 15 residues. CDR1 SGHRS and CDR2 YFSETQ come from the germline V gene. Trimming cost V 4 bases and J 7 bases; bases outside gene matches: 6. In nucleotides, the CDR3 is TGCGCCAGCAGCGGAGGACAGGGGGCGATCGGGGAGCTGTTTTTT. Encoded protein: CASSGGQGAIGELFF.

This clone was recorded a few times. The V gene is TRBV18, the J gene TRBJ2-2; the D is unclear. Germline CDR1 KGHSH, CDR2 LQKENI. The CDR3 loop spans 15 amino acids. V gave up 2 bases and J gave up 5 bases, with 12 bases separating them. The CDR3 region has the DNA TGTGCCAGCTCACCATCGATCCGGCAGACCGGGGAGCTGTTTTTT. As protein: CASSPSIRQTGELFF. Combining the CDR3 with reference TRBV18 and TRBJ2-2 gives the whole variable domain NAGVMQNPRHLVRRRGQEARLRCSPMKGHSHVYWYRQLPEEGLKFMVYLQKENIIDESGMPKERFSAEFPKEGPSILRIQQVVRGDSAAYFCASSPSIRQTGELFFGEGSRLTVL.

The chain joins TRBV5-4 to TRBJ1-1; possibly TRBD1 for D (6 bases). V shed 0 bases and J shed 2 bases, with 11 bases lying between them. This CDR3 comprises 15 residues. CDR1 and CDR2 from the germline V gene are SGHNT and YYREEE (reference sequence). The CDR3 reads CASSLVGRGNTEAFF. The DNA for the CDR3 is TGTGCCAGCAGCTTGGTAGGCAGGGGAAACACTGAAGCTTTCTTT.

The V and J genes are TRBV28 and TRBJ1-3; 7 nucleotides align to TRBD1. CDR3 length equals 15 residues. Germline CDR1 and CDR2: MDHEN and SYDVKM. Germline trimming cut 6 bases from V and 0 bases from J; bases unmatched to any gene: 5. The CDR3 DNA reads TGTGCCAGCAGCTGGGGACAGCTCTCTGGAAACACCATATATTTT. Encoded protein: CASSWGQLSGNTIYF.

V usage is TRBV2 and J usage is TRBJ2-3, with 10 bases lining up with TRBD2. J was trimmed by 13 bases and V by 6 bases; bases with no gene match: 10. The CDR3 runs 13 residues. Germline-derived CDR1 and CDR2 are SNHLY and FYNNEI. CDR3 sequence (DNA): TGTGCCAGCAGAGGGACTAGCGCCAGCAGGGAGTATTTT. It translates to CASRGTSASREYF.

This clone occurred once. The gene calls are TRBV9 and TRBJ2-5, with 10 bases identical to TRBD2. Germline loops: CDR1 SGDLS, CDR2 YYNGEE. V lost 3 bases and J lost 6; bases outside the gene matches: 20. The CDR3 consists of 19 residues. The CDR3 bases are TGTGCCAGCAGCGCTTCCCCGGGTGTGAGCGGGAGGGCCATAAAGACCCAGTACTTC. Translation: CASSASPGVSGRAIKTQYF.

V usage is TRBV27 and J usage is TRBJ2-5; 9 nucleotides match TRBD2. CDR1 is MNHEY, CDR2 SMNVEV, per germline (reference sequence). J lost 1 base, V lost 6 bases, and 12 bases had no gene match. The CDR3 consists of 17 residues. This CDR3 reads CASSRTSDTTTQETQYF. In DNA, the CDR3 is TGTGCCAGCAGCCGGACTAGCGATACGACGACCCAAGAGACCCAGTACTTC.